This T cell receptor beta chain was sequenced in a study of blood T cell repertoires in COVID-19 (dated by TCRdb to about 2020). General notes on the study: Collaborator samples came from the United States, Italy and Spain and covered acute and convalescent phases of COVID-19. The material from the prospective study consisted of cDNA or gDNA derived from T cells, B-cell-depleted T cells, or PBMCs. Deeply sampled blood TCRbeta repertoires from subjects exposed to, actively infected with, or recovered from COVID-19 were included in the dataset. The repertoires were made available in a free public database intended to serve as a resource for research on the immune response to SARS-CoV-2. The samples were drawn from the first 160 participants of the ongoing ImmuneRACE study and from some 1,300 subjects provided by 6 global collaborators. Sample metadata almost always included a de-identified subject ID, COVID-19 status, age in years and sex. Where available, HLA class I and class II types were obtained from metadata supplied by the sample provider rather than from assay-based typing. Paper-wide results and their limitations: Clinical and demographic metadata were provided uncurated, with the amount varying by source and participant.

Collaborating institutions collected whole blood in K2EDTA tubes following their own protocols. For TCRbeta analysis, collaborators shipped samples as frozen whole blood, isolated PBMCs, or DNA extracted from either of those sample types. TCRbeta CDR3 regions were amplified from genomic DNA using the immunoSEQ Assay, a bias-controlled multiplex PCR. Turning to the authors' computational methods: The number of nucleated cells in each sample was estimated by amplification of reference gene primers within the assay. To quantify the absolute abundance of each unique TCRbeta CDR3 rearrangement, sequence reads were collapsed and filtered. For each sample, productive Simpson clonality was calculated as the square root of Simpson's diversity index over productive rearrangements. The immuneACCESS repertoire file appears here via TCRdb, limited to in-frame rearrangements. These files lack a portion of the clones; in checked studies, under half of the deficit traces to unresolved V genes, and the cause of the others is not known. Clonal size and the V and J genes are those of that table, whereas D and trimming came from the DNA. This sample holds some 140,000 clones; around 80% were observed only once. The top ten clonotypes cover roughly 3.5% of the sample.

The germline ends are 13 bases apart after V is trimmed by 0 bases and J by 4 bases. The germline V gene (reference sequence) sets CDR1 to LNHNV and CDR2 to YYDKDF. The CDR3 spans 16 residues, from the cysteine through the phenylalanine. Only the CDR3 DNA is retained, 48 bases long and in frame from the first base. Of note for this clone: Its antigen is not yet known. Per-nucleotide qualities are absent, and no much larger clonotype sits a single base away.

The origin of this receptor is a man between 60 and 75 years old with acute or convalescent COVID-19. The V and J segments used are TRBV15 and TRBJ2-1; the D gene cannot be resolved reliably. Material for sequencing was peripheral blood. CDR3 sequence: CATSRDRSTPYNEQFF. The DNA reads as follows: TGTGCCACCAGCAGAGATCGGTCAACGCCTTACAATGAGCAGTTCTTC.